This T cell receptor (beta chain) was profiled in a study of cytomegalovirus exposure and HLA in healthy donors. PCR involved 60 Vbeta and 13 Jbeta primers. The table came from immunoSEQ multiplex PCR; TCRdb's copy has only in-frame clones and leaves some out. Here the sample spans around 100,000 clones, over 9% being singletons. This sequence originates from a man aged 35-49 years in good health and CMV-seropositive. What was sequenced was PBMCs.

CDR3 DNA sequence: TGTGCCAGCAGCCAGAACCAAGAGACCCAGTACTTC. Translation gives CASSQNQETQYF. V and J are TRBV7-9 and TRBJ2-5; D not certain. Between the trimmed V and J ends, which lost 5 bases and 0 bases, there was a span of 4 bases. The CDR3 length is 12 residues. Germline CDR1 reads SEHNR; CDR2 reads FQNEAQ (reference sequence). Combining the CDR3 with reference TRBV7-9 and TRBJ2-5 gives the whole variable domain DTGVSQNPRHKITKRGQNVTFRCDPISEHNRLYWYRQTLGQGPEFLTYFQNEAQLEKSRLLSDRFSAERPKGSFSTLEIQRTEQGDSAMYLCASSQNQETQYFGPGTRLLVL.